The entry below describes one T cell receptor beta chain. Its antigen is undetermined. PCR was performed a second time for about 7 to 12 cycles using a sample-barcoded 5' primer and a J-beta primer mix. In TCRdb, the 5' RACE reads were re-called with MiXCR into one record per CDR3 protein. The sample records roughly 1.5 million distinct CDR3 sequences, approximately 42% being singletons. This CDR3 region has 14 residues. The J segment lost 7 bases and the V segment lost 3 bases, leaving 5 bases of the junction unmatched. This entry belongs to a study of blood T cells in healthy people across ages. Broader study findings: A greater number of naive CD4+ cells and higher diversity distinguished long-lived donors from aged donors.

This chain uses TRBV12-3 or TRBV12-4 with TRBJ2-1; 8 bases match TRBD2. The clonotype originates from a woman younger than 30 in good health. Sequenced input: blood. CDR3 DNA sequence: TGTGCCAGCAGTTTTACGGGAGGGCCGAATGAGCAGTTCTTC. This translates into CASSFTGGPNEQFF.